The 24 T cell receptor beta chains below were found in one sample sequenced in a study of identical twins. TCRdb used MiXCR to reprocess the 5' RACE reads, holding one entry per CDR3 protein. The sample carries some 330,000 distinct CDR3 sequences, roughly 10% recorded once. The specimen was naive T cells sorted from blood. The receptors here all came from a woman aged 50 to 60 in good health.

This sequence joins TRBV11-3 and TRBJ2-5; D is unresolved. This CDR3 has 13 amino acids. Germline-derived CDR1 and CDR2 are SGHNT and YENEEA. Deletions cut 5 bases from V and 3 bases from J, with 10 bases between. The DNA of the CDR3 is TGTGCCAGCAGCCCATACCGGAAAGAGACCCAGTACTTC. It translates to CASSPYRKETQYF.

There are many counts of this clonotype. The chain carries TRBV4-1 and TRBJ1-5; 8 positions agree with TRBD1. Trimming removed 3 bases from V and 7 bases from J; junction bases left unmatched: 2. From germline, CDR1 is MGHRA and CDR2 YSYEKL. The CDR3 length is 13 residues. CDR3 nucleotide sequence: TGCGCCAGCAGCCAGCGACAGGGGCAGCCCCAGCATTTT. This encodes CASSQRQGQPQHF.

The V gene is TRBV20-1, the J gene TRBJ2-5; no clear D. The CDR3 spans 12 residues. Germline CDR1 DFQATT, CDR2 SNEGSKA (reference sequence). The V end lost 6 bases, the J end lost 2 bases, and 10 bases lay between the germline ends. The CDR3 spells CSATNPQETQYF. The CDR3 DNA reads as TGCAGTGCCACCAATCCTCAAGAGACCCAGTACTTC.

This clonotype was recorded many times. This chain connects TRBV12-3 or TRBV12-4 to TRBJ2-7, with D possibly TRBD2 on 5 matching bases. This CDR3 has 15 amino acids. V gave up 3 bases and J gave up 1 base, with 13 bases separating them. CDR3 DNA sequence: TGTGCCAGCAGTTTTGGGGTTGGGAGTTCCTACGAGCAGTACGTC. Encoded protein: CASSFGVGSSYEQYV.

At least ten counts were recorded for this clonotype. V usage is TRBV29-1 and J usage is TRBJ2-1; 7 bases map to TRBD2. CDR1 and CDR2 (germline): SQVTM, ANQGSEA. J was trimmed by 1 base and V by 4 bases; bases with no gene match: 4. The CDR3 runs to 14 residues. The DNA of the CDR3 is TGCAGCGTTGGAGGCGGGAGTTCCTACAATGAGCAGTTCTTC. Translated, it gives CSVGGGSSYNEQFF.

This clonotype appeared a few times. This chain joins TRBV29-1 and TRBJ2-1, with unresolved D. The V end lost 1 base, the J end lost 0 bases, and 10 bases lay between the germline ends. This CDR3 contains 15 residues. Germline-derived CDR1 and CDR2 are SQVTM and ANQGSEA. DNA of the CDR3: TGCAGCGTTGAAGGGAAGACAACCTCCTACAATGAGCAGTTCTTC. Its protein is CSVEGKTTSYNEQFF.

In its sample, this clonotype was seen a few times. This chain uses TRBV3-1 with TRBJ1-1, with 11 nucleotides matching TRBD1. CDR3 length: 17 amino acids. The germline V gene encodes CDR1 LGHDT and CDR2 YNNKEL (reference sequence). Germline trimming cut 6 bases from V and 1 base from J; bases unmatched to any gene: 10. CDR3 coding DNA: TGTGCCAGCAGGCCGGGACAGGGGGACCCTCGGAACACTGAAGCTTTCTTT. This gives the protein CASRPGQGDPRNTEAFF.

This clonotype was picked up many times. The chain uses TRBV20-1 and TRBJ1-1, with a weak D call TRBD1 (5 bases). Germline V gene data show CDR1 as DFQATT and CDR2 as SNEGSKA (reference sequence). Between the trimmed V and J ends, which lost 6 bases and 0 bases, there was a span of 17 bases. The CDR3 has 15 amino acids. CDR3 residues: CSARTSRGMNTEAFF. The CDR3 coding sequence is TGCAGTGCGAGGACATCGCGGGGCATGAACACTGAAGCTTTCTTT.

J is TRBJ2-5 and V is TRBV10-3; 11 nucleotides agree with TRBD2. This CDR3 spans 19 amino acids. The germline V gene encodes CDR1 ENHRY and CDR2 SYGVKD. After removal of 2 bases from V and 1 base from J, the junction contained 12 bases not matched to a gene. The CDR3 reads CAISEKRISGRGTQETQYF. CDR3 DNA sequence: TGTGCCATCAGTGAGAAACGGATTAGCGGGAGGGGAACCCAAGAGACCCAGTACTTC.

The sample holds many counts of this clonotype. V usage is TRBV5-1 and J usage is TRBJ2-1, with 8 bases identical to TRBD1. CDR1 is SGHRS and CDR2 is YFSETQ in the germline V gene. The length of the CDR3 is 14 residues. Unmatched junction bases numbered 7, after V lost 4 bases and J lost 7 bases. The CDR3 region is CASSLRDRSNEQFF. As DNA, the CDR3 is TGCGCCAGCAGCCTACGGGACAGGAGTAATGAGCAGTTCTTC. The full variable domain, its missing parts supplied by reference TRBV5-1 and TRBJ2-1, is KAGVTQTPRYLIKTRGQQVTLSCSPISGHRSVSWYQQTPGQGLQFLFEYFSETQRNKGNFPGRFSGRQFSNSRSEMNVSTLELGDSALYLCASSLRDRSNEQFFGPGTRLTVL.

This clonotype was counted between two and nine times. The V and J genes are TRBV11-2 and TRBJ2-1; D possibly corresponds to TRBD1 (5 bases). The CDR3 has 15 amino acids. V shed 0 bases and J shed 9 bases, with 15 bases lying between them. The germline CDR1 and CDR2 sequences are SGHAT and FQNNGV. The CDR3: CASSLDPGLIGEQFF. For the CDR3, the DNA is TGTGCCAGCAGCTTAGATCCAGGGTTGATAGGTGAGCAGTTCTTC.

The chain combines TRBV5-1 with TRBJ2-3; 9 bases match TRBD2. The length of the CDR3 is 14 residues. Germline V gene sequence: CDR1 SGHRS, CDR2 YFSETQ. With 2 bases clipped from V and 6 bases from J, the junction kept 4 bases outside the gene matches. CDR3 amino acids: CASSFRREGDTQYF. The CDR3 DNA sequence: TGCGCCAGCAGCTTTAGGCGGGAGGGCGATACGCAGTATTTT.

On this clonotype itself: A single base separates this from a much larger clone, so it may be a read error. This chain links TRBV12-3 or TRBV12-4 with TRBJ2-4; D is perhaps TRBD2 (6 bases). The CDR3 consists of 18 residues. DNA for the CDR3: TGTGCCAGCAGTCCTCCACGAACGGGACTCTTAGCCAAATACATTCAGTACTTC. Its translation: CASSPPRTGLLAKYIQYF.

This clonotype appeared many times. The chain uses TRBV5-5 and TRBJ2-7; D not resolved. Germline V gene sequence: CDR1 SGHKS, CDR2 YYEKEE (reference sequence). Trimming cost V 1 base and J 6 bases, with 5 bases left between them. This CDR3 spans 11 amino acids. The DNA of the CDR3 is TGTGCCAGCAGCTTGAGAGGCGAGCAGTACGTC. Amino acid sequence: CASSLRGEQYV.

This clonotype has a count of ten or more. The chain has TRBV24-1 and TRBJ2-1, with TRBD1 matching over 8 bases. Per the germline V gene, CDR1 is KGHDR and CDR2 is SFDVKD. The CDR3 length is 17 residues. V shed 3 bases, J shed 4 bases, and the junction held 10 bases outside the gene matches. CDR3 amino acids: CATSDARDRGSYNEQFF. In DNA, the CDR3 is TGTGCCACCAGTGATGCCCGAGACAGGGGTTCGTACAATGAGCAGTTCTTC.

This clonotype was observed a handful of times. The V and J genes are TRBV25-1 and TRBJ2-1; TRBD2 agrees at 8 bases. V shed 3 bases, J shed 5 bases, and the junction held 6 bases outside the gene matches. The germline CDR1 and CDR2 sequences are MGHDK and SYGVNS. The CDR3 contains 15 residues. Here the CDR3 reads CASSDLTGGNNEQFF. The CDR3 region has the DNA TGTGCCAGCAGTGATCTAACGGGAGGGAACAATGAGCAGTTCTTC.

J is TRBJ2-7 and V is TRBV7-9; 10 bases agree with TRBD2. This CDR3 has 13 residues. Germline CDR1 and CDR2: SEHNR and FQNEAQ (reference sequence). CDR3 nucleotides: TGTGCTACCCGCAGCGGGAGGGGGGAGGAGCAGTACTTC. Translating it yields CATRSGRGEEQYF. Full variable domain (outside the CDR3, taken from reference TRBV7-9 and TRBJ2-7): DTGVSQNPRHKITKRGQNVTFRCDPISEHNRLYWYRQTLGQGPEFLTYFQNEAQLEKSRLLSDRFSAERPKGSFSTLEIQRTEQGDSAMYLCATRSGRGEEQYFGPGTRLTVT.

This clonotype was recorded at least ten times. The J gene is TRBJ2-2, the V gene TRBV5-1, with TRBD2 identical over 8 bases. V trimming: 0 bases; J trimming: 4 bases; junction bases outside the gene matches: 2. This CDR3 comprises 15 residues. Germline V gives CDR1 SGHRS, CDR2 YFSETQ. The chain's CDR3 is CASSLELAVTGELFF. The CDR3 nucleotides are TGCGCCAGCAGCTTGGAACTAGCGGTCACCGGGGAGCTGTTTTTT.

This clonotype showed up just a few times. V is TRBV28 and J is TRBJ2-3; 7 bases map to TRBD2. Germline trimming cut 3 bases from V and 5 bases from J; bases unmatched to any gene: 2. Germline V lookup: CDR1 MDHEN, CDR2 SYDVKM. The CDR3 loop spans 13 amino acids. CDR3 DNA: TGTGCCAGCAGTTTTGGGGAGGGAGATACGCAGTATTTT. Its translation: CASSFGEGDTQYF.

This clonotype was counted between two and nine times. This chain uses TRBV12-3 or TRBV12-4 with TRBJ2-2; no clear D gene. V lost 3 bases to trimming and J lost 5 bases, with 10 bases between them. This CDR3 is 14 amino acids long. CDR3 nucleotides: TGTGCCAGCAGTTTGTTGGCGTTGACCGGGGAGCTGTTTTTT. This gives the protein CASSLLALTGELFF.

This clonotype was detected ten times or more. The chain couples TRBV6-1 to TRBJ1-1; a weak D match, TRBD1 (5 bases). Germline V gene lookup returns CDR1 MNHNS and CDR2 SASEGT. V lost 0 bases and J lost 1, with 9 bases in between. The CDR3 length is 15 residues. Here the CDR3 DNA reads TGTGCCAGCAGTGAAGCGTCACAGGCGAACACTGAAGCTTTCTTT. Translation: CASSEASQANTEAFF.

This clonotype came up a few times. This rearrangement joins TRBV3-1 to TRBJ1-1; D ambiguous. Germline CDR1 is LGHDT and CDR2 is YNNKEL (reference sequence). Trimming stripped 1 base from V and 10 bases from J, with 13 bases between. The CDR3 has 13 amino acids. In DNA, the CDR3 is TGTGCCAGCAGCCAAGTGGAGGGCTTCGCAGCTTTCTTT. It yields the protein CASSQVEGFAAFF.

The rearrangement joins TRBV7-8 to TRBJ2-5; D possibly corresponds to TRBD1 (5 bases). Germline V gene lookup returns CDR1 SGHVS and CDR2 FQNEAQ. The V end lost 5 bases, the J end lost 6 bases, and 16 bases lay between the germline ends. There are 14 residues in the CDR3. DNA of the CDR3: TGTGCCAGCAGCGGGGCGAAGGTTATGAAGACCCAGTACTTC. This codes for CASSGAKVMKTQYF.

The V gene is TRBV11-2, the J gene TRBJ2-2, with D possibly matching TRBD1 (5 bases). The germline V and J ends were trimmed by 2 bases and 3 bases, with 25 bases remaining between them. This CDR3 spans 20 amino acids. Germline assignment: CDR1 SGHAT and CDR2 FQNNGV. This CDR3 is CASSLRYPGWKVEDTGELFF. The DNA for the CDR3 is TGTGCCAGCAGCTTAAGGTACCCAGGGTGGAAGGTTGAGGACACCGGGGAGCTGTTTTTT.